This T cell receptor beta chain originates from a study of post-analysis software for immune sequencing data. Findings of the study overall: Controls had lower frequencies than patients of about five TRBV segments, which included TRBV5-6, TRBV5-1 and TRBV20-1. Clustering by F measure revealed strong co-clustering among samples prepared together in one batch. Significantly lower normalized Chao1 diversity was seen in multiple sclerosis patients than in controls.

cDNA libraries for TCR beta contained unique molecular identifiers. The T cell input of about 0.9 to 10 million gave approximately 460,000 cDNA molecules. Each CDR3 protein gets one entry after TCRdb re-called the PCR reads with MiXCR. The repertoire holds about 540,000 distinct CDR3 sequences, with roughly 34% as singletons. Notes on this clonotype: Its matching antigen is unknown.

Trimming removed 5 bases from V and 5 bases from J; junction bases left unmatched: 2. Germline values: CDR1 SEHNR, CDR2 FQNEAQ (reference sequence). This CDR3 is 13 amino acids long. The chain recombines TRBV7-9 with TRBJ2-7, with TRBD1 identical over 11 bases. Source material: blood. This TCR came from a girl aged 2 to 17 with multiple sclerosis. The CDR3 spells CASSLDRGHEQYF. The CDR3 bases are TGTGCCAGCAGCCTGGACAGGGGGCACGAGCAGTACTTC.